A single TCR beta chain is shown here with its context. Its matching antigen is unknown. Amplification yielded TCR beta CDR3 regions, with RNA transcripts as the source. With the HTBI primer set, the TCR CDR3 went through a first round of RT-PCR. MiXCR was run by TCRdb on the multiplex PCR reads, yielding one entry per CDR3 protein. This sample has hundreds of thousands of distinct CDR3 sequences, with just under 20% found just once. V was trimmed by 5 bases and J by 3 bases, leaving 16 bases between them. The CDR3 totals 15 residues. Germline CDR1 and CDR2: SGHVS and FQNEAQ. This entry comes from a study of T cells in Graves' hyperthyroidism and ophthalmopathy. Findings and caveats of the study: Onset of ophthalmopathy came a median approximately 6 months after the model predicted it.

This sequence originates from a middle-aged man with Graves' ophthalmopathy. The sequenced material came from blood. This sequence joins TRBV7-8 and TRBJ2-5; possibly TRBD1 for D (6 bases). CDR3 residues: CASSRIQGSEETQYF. As DNA, the CDR3 is TGTGCCAGCAGCCGAATACAGGGAAGTGAAGAGACCCAGTACTTC.